This is a list of T cell receptor beta chains from one sample in a study of neurological immune-mediated disorders. TCRdb reprocessed the 5' RACE reads via MiXCR and lists one record per CDR3 protein. The repertoire holds roughly 49,000 distinct CDR3 sequences, 12% seen once, with around 10% in the top ten. The sample comprised PBMCs. All receptors come from a male donor with HTLV-1-associated myelopathy (HAM/TSP). Each CDR3 is given without its conserved first and last residue. Each record gives: CDR3 protein, J gene, V gene.

ASSPKTGDKNIQY	TRBJ2-4	TRBV7-9
ASSFGGLRTGELF	TRBJ2-2	TRBV28
AIRGGGMNTEAF	TRBJ1-1	TRBV10-3
ASSLPGQGGPREQY	TRBJ2-7	TRBV28
ASSRDRGHNTGELF	TRBJ2-2	TRBV6-2/TRBV6-3
ASSQDGRGGGTDTQY	TRBJ2-3	TRBV4-3
ASSLDSHQPQH	TRBJ1-5	TRBV28
SAIGLAGGQETQY	TRBJ2-5	TRBV20-1
ASSRSEGSGNTIY	TRBJ1-3	TRBV4-3
ASSFRGGSSGNIQY	TRBJ2-4	TRBV3-1
ASSTGASYGYT	TRBJ1-2	TRBV5-1
ASSSDRANTIY	TRBJ1-3	TRBV7-8
ASRTSGPNNEQF	TRBJ2-1	TRBV5-1
ASSLTGSGNYGYT	TRBJ1-2	TRBV4-3
ASSPDPNTEAF	TRBJ1-1	TRBV5-1
ASSPGTGFGNTIY	TRBJ1-3	TRBV14
AWTAGASGYT	TRBJ1-2	TRBV30
ASSSERGREQY	TRBJ2-7	TRBV5-1
ASSQDSTGRAEAF	TRBJ1-1	TRBV4-3
ASSAGQGAGEKLF	TRBJ1-4	TRBV12-3/TRBV12-4
ASSRGDRYQETQY	TRBJ2-5	TRBV11-2
ASTFPRGIFHEQY	TRBJ2-7	TRBV10-1
ASSELAAYGYT	TRBJ1-2	TRBV6-1
ASSLAGMNTEAF	TRBJ1-1	TRBV5-1
ASSVVGNSPLH	TRBJ1-6	TRBV9
ASSRQERNYGYT	TRBJ1-2	TRBV12-3/TRBV12-4
ASSLTWGANTEAF	TRBJ1-1	TRBV7-2
ASSLAFPTDTQY	TRBJ2-3	TRBV5-1
ATSDHSPGGSYNEQF	TRBJ2-1	TRBV24-1
SSSLAGNNEQF	TRBJ2-1	TRBV5-1
AISEPCRSGNQPQH	TRBJ1-5	TRBV10-3